This T cell receptor beta chain was obtained from a study of vaccination effects on CD4 cells after COVID-19. Study-wide context: All study participants received two doses of BNT162b2 or mRNA-1273 vaccine. Findings of the study overall: Late post-vaccination samples showed marked contraction of infection- and vaccine-induced clones.

Turning to this clone: Its antigen is as yet unknown.

At the end of about 9 days of culture, CD4+ T cells were isolated. Documented for the person is a PCR-confirmed SARS-CoV-2 infection occurring between March and December 2020. In the cultures, half the medium was exchanged for IL-2 medium on days 3 and 7. Germline V gene sequence: CDR1 KGHDR, CDR2 SFDVKD. The CDR3 runs 18 residues. V was shortened by 4 bases and J by 0 bases, with 20 bases between the two germline ends. Assay: immunoSEQ multiplex PCR; the TCRdb copy retains only in-frame clones and omits some. The sample includes 50,000 to 70,000 clones, approximately 72% seen only once; the top ten take approximately 20%.

Sequencing was performed on CD4+ T cells from PBMCs cultured without peptide, taken before COVID-19 vaccination. The chain combines TRBV24-1 with TRBJ2-5; D remains unclear. The origin of this receptor is a human donor who had a prior SARS-CoV-2 infection. Here the CDR3 DNA reads TGTGCCACCAGTGACTCCCAGACAACGACGGGCTACCAAGAGACCCAGTACTTC. It specifies CATSDSQTTTGYQETQYF.